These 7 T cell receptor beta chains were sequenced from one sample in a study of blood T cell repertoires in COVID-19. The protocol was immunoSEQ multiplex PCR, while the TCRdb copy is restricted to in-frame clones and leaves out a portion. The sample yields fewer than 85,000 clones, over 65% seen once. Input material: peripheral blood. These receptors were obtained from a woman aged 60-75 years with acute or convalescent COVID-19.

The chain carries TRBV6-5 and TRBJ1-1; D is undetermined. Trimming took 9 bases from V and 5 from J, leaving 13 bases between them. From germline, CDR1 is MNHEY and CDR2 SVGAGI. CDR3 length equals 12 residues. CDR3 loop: CASGPRRTEAFF. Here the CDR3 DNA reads TGTGCCAGTGGGCCCAGAAGGACTGAAGCTTTCTTT.

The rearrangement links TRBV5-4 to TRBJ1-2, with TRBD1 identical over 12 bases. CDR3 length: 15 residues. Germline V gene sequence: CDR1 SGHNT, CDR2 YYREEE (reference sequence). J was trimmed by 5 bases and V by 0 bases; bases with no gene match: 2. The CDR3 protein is CASSLAGQGAYGYTF. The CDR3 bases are TGTGCCAGCAGCTTGGCGGGACAGGGGGCTTATGGCTACACCTTC.

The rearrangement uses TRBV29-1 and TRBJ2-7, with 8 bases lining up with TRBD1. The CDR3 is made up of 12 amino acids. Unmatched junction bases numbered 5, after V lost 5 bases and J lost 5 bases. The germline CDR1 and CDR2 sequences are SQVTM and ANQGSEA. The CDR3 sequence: CSVQGAIDEQYF. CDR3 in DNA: TGCAGCGTTCAGGGGGCGATCGACGAGCAGTACTTC.

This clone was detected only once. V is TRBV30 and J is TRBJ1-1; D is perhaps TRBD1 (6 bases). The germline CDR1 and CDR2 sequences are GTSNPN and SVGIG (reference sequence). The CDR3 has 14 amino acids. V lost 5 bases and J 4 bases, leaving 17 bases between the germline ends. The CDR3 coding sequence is TGTGCCTGGCGGAGACAGGCCCGGGGCACTGAAGCTTTCTTT. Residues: CAWRRQARGTEAFF. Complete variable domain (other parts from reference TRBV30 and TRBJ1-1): SQTIHQWPATLVQPVGSPLSLECTVEGTSNPNLYWYRQAAGRGLQLLFYSVGIGQISSEVPQNLSASRPQDRQFILSSKKLLLSDSGFYLCAWRRQARGTEAFFGQGTRLTVV.

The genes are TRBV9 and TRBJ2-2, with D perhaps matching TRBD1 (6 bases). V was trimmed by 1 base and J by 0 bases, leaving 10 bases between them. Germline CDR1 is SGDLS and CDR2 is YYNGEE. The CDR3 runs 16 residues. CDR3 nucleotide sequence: TGTGCCAGCAGCGTAAGACAGGTTTCGAACACCGGGGAGCTGTTTTTT. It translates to CASSVRQVSNTGELFF. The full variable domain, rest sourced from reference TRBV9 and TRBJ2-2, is DSGVTQTPKHLITATGQRVTLRCSPRSGDLSVYWYQQSLDQGLQFLIQYYNGEERAKGNILERFSAQQFPDLHSELNLSSLELGDSALYFCASSVRQVSNTGELFFGEGSRLTVL.

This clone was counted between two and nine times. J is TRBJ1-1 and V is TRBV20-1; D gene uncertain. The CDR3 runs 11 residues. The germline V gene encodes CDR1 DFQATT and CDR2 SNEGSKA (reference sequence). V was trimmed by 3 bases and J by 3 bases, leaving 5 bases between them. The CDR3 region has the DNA TGCAGTGCTAGGGCTGACACTGAAGCTTTCTTT. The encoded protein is CSARADTEAFF.

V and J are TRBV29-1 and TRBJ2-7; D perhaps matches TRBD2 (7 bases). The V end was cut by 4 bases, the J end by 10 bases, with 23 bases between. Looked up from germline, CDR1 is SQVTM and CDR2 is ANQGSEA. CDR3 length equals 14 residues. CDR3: CSVGTYREGGPQYF. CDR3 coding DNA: TGCAGCGTTGGAACCTACAGGGAGGGAGGGCCCCAGTACTTC.